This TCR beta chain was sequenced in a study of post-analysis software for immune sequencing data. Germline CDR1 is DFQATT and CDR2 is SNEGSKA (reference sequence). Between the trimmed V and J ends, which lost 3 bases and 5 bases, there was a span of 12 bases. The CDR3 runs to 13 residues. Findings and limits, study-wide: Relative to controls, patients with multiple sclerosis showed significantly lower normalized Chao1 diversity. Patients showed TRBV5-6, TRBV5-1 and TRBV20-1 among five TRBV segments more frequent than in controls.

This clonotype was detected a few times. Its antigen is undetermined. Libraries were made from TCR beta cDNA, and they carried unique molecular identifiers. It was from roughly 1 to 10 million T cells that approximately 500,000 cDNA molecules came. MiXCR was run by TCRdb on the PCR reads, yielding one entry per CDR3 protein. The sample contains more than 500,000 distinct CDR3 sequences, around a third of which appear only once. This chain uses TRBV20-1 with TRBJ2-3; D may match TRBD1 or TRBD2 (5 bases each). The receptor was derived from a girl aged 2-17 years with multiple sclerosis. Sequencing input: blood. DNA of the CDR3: TGCAGTGCTAGTTTCGGGGCTGGAGATACGCAGTATTTT. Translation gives CSASFGAGDTQYF.